This T cell receptor (beta chain) was captured by sequencing in a study of prognosis after radiotherapy for stage I lung cancer (dated by TCRdb to about 2021). About the study as a whole: Between early 2018 and 2019, fewer than 20 stage I NSCLC patients were enrolled in Nanjing, China. Among the enrolled patients, about 15 had newly diagnosed primary stage I lung tumors, while about 5 had oligometastatic NSCLC following surgical resection of the primary tumor. Every patient was deemed medically inoperable, approximately 12 because of comorbidities and 7 because they refused surgery. The cohort comprised 13 men and about six women with a median age of approximately 70 years, ranging from 53 to 84 years. Tumor histology was squamous cell carcinoma in more than 5 patients and adenocarcinoma in some 12. Image-guided IMRT or VMAT was used to deliver SBRT in 3 to 5 fractions at a biologically effective dose of at least 100 Gy. Concurrent therapy was not administered to any patient alongside SBRT. About 20% of the 19 patients developed distant metastases after SBRT, at a median of about seven months; the other 15 showed no significant progression. This study profiled peripheral blood TCR beta repertoires from stage I NSCLC patients before and after stereotactic body radiotherapy and linked the repertoires to distant failure. A total of around 40 blood samples from roughly 20 patients were sequenced, with one sample obtained before and one obtained after SBRT for each patient.

Cut back by 5 bases and 4 bases, the V and J ends lie 14 bases apart. CDR1 and CDR2 are read off the germline V gene (reference sequence) as PRHDT and FYEKMQ. The CDR3 covers 14 residues, taking in both the cysteine and the phenylalanine. The sequence is cut down to CDR3 DNA, 42 bases in frame from base 1. All patients had node-negative disease on CT and PET/CT, and none had a history of other malignancies or had previously received chemotherapy or radiotherapy. Around 5.5 milliliters of peripheral venous blood were drawn into EDTA tubes at each of two time points. PBMCs were isolated by Ficoll-Paque Plus density-gradient centrifugation. Samples were stored at -80°C immediately after collection until analysis. The research as a whole found: Differences by metastasis status were reportedly seen in TRBV and TRBJ usage frequencies, involving two V genes at baseline and, after SBRT, nine V genes and two J genes. None of the reported P values were adjusted for multiple comparisons. Post-SBRT Shannon entropy and its change from baseline were lower in patients who developed distant metastases; baseline Shannon entropy was not associated with metastases. Tumor specificity of expanded TCR clones was not determined. Unique TCR clone counts fell after SBRT (median about 10,000 before versus about 7,400 after; Wilcoxon paired P=0.011). The study was limited by its small cohort and short follow-up, and the findings require independent validation.

Two rounds of multiplex PCR on genomic DNA were used to amplify the TCR beta CDR3 region. The first PCR round used primers specific to each TRBV and TRBJ gene, with sequences filed in Chinese patent CN105087789A. Universal primers were used in the second round of PCR. The Roche High Pure PCR Template Preparation Kit was used to extract genomic DNA from the frozen PBMCs. The libraries underwent paired-end sequencing with 151 bp reads on an Illumina HiSeq 3000. The authors' analysis ran thus. CutAdapt was used to discard raw reads that did not contain the multiplex PCR primer sequences. Using PEAR, the high-quality paired reads were merged into contigs. By alignment to reference sequences, MiXCR assigned TRB V, D and J gene segments to each contig. CDR3 sequences were clustered by base quality and sequence similarity to remove sequencing errors. Diversity was measured as Shannon entropy normalized by the natural log of productive TCR sequence number. Clonality was defined as one minus Shannon entropy divided by the natural log of the number of unique clonotypes. The Youden index of ROC curves was used to select progression-free survival cut-offs for repertoire metrics, and analyses were performed in R 3.5.3. TCRdb handled the public reads itself, with Q25 trimming in fastp and clone calling in MiXCR, and kept productive beta chains. Records with the same CDR3 protein are collapsed into one entry carrying the most frequent genes and DNA. The authors' filters were not applied to this entry. This sample lists tens of thousands of distinct CDR3 sequences; roughly 44% were detected once. The ten largest clones represent 31% of the sample.

Regarding this clonotype: What antigen it recognizes has not been identified. Base qualities are not provided; no much larger clone lies one nucleotide away.

The chain couples TRBV13 to TRBJ1-2; the best D guess is TRBD1, with 6 bases matching. The input for sequencing was PBMCs, taken before or after stereotactic body radiation therapy (not recorded which). This sequence was found in a donor over 45 with non-small cell lung cancer. The CDR3 region: CASSLITGIYGYTF. The sequenced DNA is TGTGCCAGCAGCCTTATCACAGGGATCTATGGCTACACCTTC.